This is a list of T cell receptor beta chains from one sample in a study of HIV-infected patients and healthy controls. TCRdb passed the 5' RACE reads through MiXCR, listing each CDR3 protein once. Of 7,500 to 9,500 distinct CDR3 sequences listed, 8% are singletons. The sample here was blood, taken before antiretroviral therapy. The receptors were sampled from an adult with HIV infection. The donor label of this sample is uncertain. CDR3s include the opening cysteine and the closing phenylalanine or tryptophan. A D gene is named only where the DNA matches it firmly. The size entry is marked missing in some rows and otherwise reads once, few, many or a size class.

CDR3: CASSPRQGSEIAAGLFRPQHF
DNA: TGTGCCAGCAGCCCAAGACAGGGGTCTGAGATCGCAGCGGGCTTATTTCGGCCCCAGCATTTT
size: many
J: TRBJ1-5
V: TRBV6-2/TRBV6-3
D: TRBD1

CDR3: CASSQGLAGRTDTQYF
DNA: TGCGCCAGCAGCCAGGGACTAGCGGGGAGAACAGATACGCAGTATTTT
size: many
J: TRBJ2-3
V: TRBV5-1
D: TRBD2

CDR3: CASRSDSSGYGYTF
DNA: TGTGCCAGCAGGAGCGACAGTTCTGGTTATGGCTACACCTTC
size: many
J: TRBJ1-2
V: TRBV6-6
D: .

CDR3: CATSRDNGNQETQYF
DNA: TGTGCCACCAGCAGAGATAACGGCAACCAAGAGACCCAGTACTTC
size: many
J: TRBJ2-5
V: TRBV15
D: .

CDR3: CASSVSVREGRNEQFF
DNA: TGTGCCAGCAGTGTATCTGTCCGGGAGGGCCGGAATGAGCAGTTCTTC
size: many
J: TRBJ2-1
V: TRBV2
D: TRBD2

CDR3: CASSQGTSGRGSGETQYF
DNA: TGCGCCAGCAGCCAAGGGACTAGCGGGAGGGGGTCAGGAGAGACCCAGTACTTC
size: few
J: TRBJ2-5
V: TRBV4-1
D: TRBD2

CDR3: CASSETDKGINSNQPQHF
DNA: TGTGCCAGCAGTGAGACAGATAAGGGGATTAATAGCAATCAGCCCCAGCATTTT
size: many
J: TRBJ1-5
V: TRBV6-5
D: .

CDR3: CASSRDANTGELFF
DNA: TGTGCCAGCAGCAGGGACGCGAACACCGGGGAGCTGTTTTTT
size: few
J: TRBJ2-2
V: TRBV12-3/TRBV12-4
D: .

CDR3: CASSQYDIEDTQYF
DNA: TGTGCCAGCAGCCAATACGATATTGAAGATACGCAGTATTTT
size: medium-sized
J: TRBJ2-3
V: TRBV3-1
D: .

CDR3: CASSQVGSTDTQYF
DNA: TGTGCCAGCAGCCAAGTTGGCAGCACAGATACGCAGTATTTT
size: many
J: TRBJ2-3
V: TRBV3-1
D: .

CDR3: CASSLRLDTQYF
DNA: TGTGCCAGCAGTTTAAGGTTGGATACGCAGTATTTT
size: many
J: TRBJ2-3
V: TRBV12-3/TRBV12-4
D: .

CDR3: CASSPRTGRSTEKLFF
DNA: TGTGCCAGTAGTCCCCGGACAGGGAGATCAACTGAAAAACTGTTTTTT
size: many
J: TRBJ1-4
V: TRBV19
D: TRBD1

CDR3: CASIKGQPQHF
DNA: TGTGCCAGTATCAAGGGACAGCCCCAGCATTTT
size: many
J: TRBJ1-5
V: TRBV19
D: .

CDR3: CASSLGLAGTGTQYF
DNA: TGTGCCAGCAGCTTAGGGCTAGCGGGGACAGGGACCCAGTACTTC
size: many
J: TRBJ2-5
V: TRBV11-2
D: .

CDR3: CASSLWGNNEQFF
DNA: TGTGCCAGCAGTTTATGGGGGAACAATGAGCAGTTCTTC
size: few
J: TRBJ2-1
V: TRBV27
D: .

CDR3: CASTLEGSTGGYEQYF
DNA: TGTGCCAGCACCCTTGAAGGGTCCACAGGGGGCTACGAGCAGTACTTC
size: many
J: TRBJ2-7
V: TRBV2
D: TRBD1

CDR3: CASSQGDGTRVYEQYF
DNA: TGCGCCAGCAGCCAAGGTGATGGGACGAGGGTCTACGAGCAGTACTTC
size: .
J: TRBJ2-7
V: TRBV4-1
D: .

CDR3: CSAGARTGAGTEAFF
DNA: TGCAGTGCTGGGGCGAGGACAGGGGCGGGGACTGAAGCTTTCTTT
size: many
J: TRBJ1-1
V: TRBV20-1
D: TRBD1

CDR3: CASRSQRGGTDTQYF
DNA: TGTGCCAGCAGATCACAGCGGGGGGGCACAGATACGCAGTATTTT
size: many
J: TRBJ2-3
V: TRBV6-6
D: TRBD2

CDR3: CASSPTGFPGEKLFF
DNA: TGTGCCAGCAGCCCGACGGGGTTCCCAGGGGAAAAACTGTTTTTT
size: few
J: TRBJ1-4
V: TRBV9
D: .

CDR3: CASKGISYEQYF
DNA: TGTGCCAGCAAAGGGATCTCCTACGAGCAGTACTTC
size: few
J: TRBJ2-7
V: TRBV2
D: .

CDR3: CASSSTGPPKNIQYF
DNA: TGTGCCAGCAGTTCTACAGGGCCTCCCAAAAACATTCAGTACTTC
size: .
J: TRBJ2-4
V: TRBV12-3/TRBV12-4
D: .

CDR3: CASSPGRLAEDNEQFF
DNA: TGTGCCAGCAGTCCAGGTCGACTAGCGGAGGACAATGAGCAGTTCTTC
size: medium-sized
J: TRBJ2-1
V: TRBV7-9
D: TRBD2

CDR3: CASSLLGPHQPQHF
DNA: TGTGCCAGCAGCTTATTGGGCCCACATCAGCCCCAGCATTTT
size: many
J: TRBJ1-5
V: TRBV7-2
D: .

CDR3: CASSLDPRGGIQYF
DNA: TGCGCCAGCAGCTTGGATCCCAGGGGGGGGATTCAGTACTTC
size: many
J: TRBJ2-4
V: TRBV5-1
D: .

CDR3: CASEEGYSYEQYF
DNA: TGTGCCAGCGAAGAGGGATACTCCTACGAGCAGTACTTT
size: .
J: TRBJ2-7
V: TRBV28
D: .

CDR3: CASSELGQGFTDTQYF
DNA: TGTGCCAGCAGTGAACTCGGACAGGGTTTCACAGATACGCAGTATTTT
size: many
J: TRBJ2-3
V: TRBV2
D: TRBD1

CDR3: CASSMAFTGELFF
DNA: TGTGCCAGTAGTATGGCGTTTACCGGGGAGCTGTTTTTT
size: many
J: TRBJ2-2
V: TRBV19
D: .

CDR3: CSAPRGEETQYF
DNA: TGCAGTGCCCCTAGGGGGGAAGAGACCCAGTACTTC
size: many
J: TRBJ2-5
V: TRBV20-1
D: .

CDR3: CASSPEREGRSQYF
DNA: TGTGCCAGCAGCCCCGAGCGGGAGGGCCGGAGTCAGTACTTC
size: few
J: TRBJ2-7
V: TRBV3-1
D: TRBD2

CDR3: CSTQGSSNQPQHF
DNA: TGCAGCACCCAGGGGTCGAGCAATCAGCCCCAGCATTTT
size: many
J: TRBJ1-5
V: TRBV29-1
D: .

CDR3: CASKVADTQYF
DNA: TGTGCCAGCAAGGTTGCAGATACGCAGTATTTT
size: few
J: TRBJ2-3
V: TRBV6-5
D: .

CDR3: CSVEDEPGNEQFF
DNA: TGCAGCGTTGAAGATGAACCGGGGAATGAGCAGTTCTTC
size: few
J: TRBJ2-1
V: TRBV29-1
D: .

CDR3: CASSLVRQLYTDTQYF
DNA: TGTGCCAGCAGCTTGGTGAGGCAACTTTACACAGATACGCAGTATTTT
size: few
J: TRBJ2-3
V: TRBV5-6
D: .

CDR3: CASSGQTGIGTEAFF
DNA: TGTGCCAGCAGCGGACAGACAGGGATTGGGACTGAAGCTTTCTTT
size: many
J: TRBJ1-1
V: TRBV6-6
D: TRBD1

CDR3: CASRVTATAFF
DNA: TGTGCCAGCAGGGTGACAGCGACGGCTTTCTTT
size: many
J: TRBJ1-1
V: TRBV12-3/TRBV12-4
D: .